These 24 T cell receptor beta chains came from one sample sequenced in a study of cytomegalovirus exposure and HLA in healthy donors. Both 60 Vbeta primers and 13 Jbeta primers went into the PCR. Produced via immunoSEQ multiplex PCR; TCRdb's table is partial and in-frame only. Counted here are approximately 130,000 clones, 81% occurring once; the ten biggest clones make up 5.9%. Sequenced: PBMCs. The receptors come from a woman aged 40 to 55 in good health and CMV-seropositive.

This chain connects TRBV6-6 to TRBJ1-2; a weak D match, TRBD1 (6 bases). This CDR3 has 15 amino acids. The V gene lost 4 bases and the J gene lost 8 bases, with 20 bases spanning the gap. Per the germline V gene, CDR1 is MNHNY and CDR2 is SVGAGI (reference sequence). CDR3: CASSSALTGLSGYTF. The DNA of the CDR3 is TGTGCCAGCAGTTCCGCTTTGACAGGACTCTCGGGCTACACCTTC.

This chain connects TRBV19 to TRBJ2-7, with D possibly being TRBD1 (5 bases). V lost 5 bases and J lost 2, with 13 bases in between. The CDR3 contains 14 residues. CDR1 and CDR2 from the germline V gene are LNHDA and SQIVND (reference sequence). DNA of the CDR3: TGTGCCAGTAGTCCCTCGGCAGGGACCTACGAGCAGTACTTC. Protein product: CASSPSAGTYEQYF.

The chain's CDR3 is CASSSQGLETQYF. The CDR3 DNA follows: TGCGCCAGCAGCTCACAGGGCTTAGAGACCCAGTACTTC. This chain uses TRBV5-1 with TRBJ2-5; D may be TRBD1 (6 bases). The CDR3 totals 13 residues. CDR1 and CDR2 (germline): SGHRS, YFSETQ. The germline V and J ends were trimmed by 3 bases and 4 bases, with 10 bases remaining between them.

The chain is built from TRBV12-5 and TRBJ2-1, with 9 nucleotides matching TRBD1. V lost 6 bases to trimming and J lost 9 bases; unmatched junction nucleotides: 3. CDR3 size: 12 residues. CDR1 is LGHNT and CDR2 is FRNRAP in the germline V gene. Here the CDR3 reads CASGQGQGEQFF. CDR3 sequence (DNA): TGTGCTAGTGGCCAGGGACAGGGTGAGCAGTTCTTC. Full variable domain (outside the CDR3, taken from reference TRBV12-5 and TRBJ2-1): DARVTQTPRHKVTEMGQEVTMRCQPILGHNTVFWYRQTMMQGLELLAYFRNRAPLDDSGMPKDRFSAEMPDATLATLKIQPSEPRDSAVYFCASGQGQGEQFFGPGTRLTVL.

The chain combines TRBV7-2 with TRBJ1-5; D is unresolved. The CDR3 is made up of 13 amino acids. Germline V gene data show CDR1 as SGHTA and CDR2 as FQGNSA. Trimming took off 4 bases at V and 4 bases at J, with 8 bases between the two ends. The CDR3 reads CASSWQANQPQHF. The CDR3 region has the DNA TGTGCCAGCAGCTGGCAGGCTAATCAGCCCCAGCATTTT.

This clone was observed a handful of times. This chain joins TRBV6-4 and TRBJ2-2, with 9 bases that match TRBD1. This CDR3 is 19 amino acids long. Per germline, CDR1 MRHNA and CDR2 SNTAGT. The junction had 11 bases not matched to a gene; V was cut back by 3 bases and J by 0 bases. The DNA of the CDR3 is TGTGCCAGCAGTGATTACGGGACAGGGCGACAACCGAACACCGGGGAGCTGTTTTTT. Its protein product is CASSDYGTGRQPNTGELFF.

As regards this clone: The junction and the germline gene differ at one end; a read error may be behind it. This chain's CDR3 is CASNLGDLNYGYTF. The DNA of the CDR3 is TGTGCCAGCAACTTAGGAGACTTGAACTATGGCTACACCTTC. The rearrangement joins TRBV7-9 to TRBJ1-2; no reliable D call. The CDR3 loop spans 14 amino acids. Germline V gene data show CDR1 as SEHNR and CDR2 as FQNEAQ (reference sequence).

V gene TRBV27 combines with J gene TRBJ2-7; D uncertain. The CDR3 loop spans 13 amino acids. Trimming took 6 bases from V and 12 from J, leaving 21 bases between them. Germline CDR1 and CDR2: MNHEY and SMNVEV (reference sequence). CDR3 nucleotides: TGTGCCAGCAGCCCCACTTCGTCTAATAGCAGGTACTTC. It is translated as CASSPTSSNSRYF.

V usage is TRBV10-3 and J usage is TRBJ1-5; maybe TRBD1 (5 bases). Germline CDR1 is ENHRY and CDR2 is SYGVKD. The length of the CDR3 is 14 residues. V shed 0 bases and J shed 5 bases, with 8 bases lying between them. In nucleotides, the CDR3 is TGTGCCATCAGTGAGTCGGGGCAGGATCAGCCCCAGCATTTT. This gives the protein CAISESGQDQPQHF.

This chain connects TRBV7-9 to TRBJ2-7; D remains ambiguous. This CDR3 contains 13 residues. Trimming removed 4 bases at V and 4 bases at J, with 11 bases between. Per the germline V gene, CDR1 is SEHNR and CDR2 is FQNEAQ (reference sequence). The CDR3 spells CASSSRNKYEQYF. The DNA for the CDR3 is TGTGCCAGCAGCTCAAGAAACAAGTACGAGCAGTACTTC.

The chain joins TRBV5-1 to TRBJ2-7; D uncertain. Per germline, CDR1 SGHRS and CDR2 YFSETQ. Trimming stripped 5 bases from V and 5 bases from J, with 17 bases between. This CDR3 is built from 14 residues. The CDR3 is CASRWLESPHEQYF. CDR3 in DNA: TGCGCCAGCAGGTGGCTAGAGAGTCCCCACGAGCAGTACTTC.

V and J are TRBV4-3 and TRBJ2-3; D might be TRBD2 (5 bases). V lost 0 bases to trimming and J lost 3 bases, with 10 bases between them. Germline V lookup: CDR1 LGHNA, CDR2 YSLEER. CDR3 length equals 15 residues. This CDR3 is CASSQDLLDTDTQYF. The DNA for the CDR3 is TGCGCCAGCAGCCAAGATCTACTAGATACAGATACGCAGTATTTT.

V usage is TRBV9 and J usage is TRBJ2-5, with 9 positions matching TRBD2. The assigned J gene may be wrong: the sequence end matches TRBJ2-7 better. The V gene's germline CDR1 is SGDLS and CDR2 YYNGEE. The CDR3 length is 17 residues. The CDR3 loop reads CASSVRASGAAYYEQYF. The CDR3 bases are TGTGCCAGCAGCGTAAGAGCTAGCGGGGCCGCCTACTACGAGCAGTACTTC.

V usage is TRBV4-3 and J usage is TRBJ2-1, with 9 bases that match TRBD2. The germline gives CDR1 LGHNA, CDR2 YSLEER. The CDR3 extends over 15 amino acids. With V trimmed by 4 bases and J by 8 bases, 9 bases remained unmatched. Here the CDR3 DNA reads TGCGCCAGCAGCCGATTAAGCGGGAGGTCGTATGAGCAGTTCTTC. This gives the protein CASSRLSGRSYEQFF.

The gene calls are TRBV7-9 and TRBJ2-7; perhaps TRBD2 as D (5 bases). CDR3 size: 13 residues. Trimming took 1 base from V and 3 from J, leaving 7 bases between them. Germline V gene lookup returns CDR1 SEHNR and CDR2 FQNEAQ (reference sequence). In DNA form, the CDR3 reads TGTGCCAGCAGCTTAGGGACTGGCTACGAGCAGTACTTC. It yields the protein CASSLGTGYEQYF.

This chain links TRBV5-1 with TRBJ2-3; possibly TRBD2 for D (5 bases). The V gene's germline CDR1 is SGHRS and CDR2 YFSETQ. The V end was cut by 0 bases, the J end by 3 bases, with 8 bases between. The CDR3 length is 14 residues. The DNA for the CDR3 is TGCGCCAGCAGCTTGGCGGGGAATACAGATACGCAGTATTTT. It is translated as CASSLAGNTDTQYF.

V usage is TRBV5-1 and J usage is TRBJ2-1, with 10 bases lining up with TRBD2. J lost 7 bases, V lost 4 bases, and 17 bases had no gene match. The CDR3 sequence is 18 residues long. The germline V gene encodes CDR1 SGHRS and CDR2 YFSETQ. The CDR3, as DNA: TGCGCCAGCAGCCCGGAGGGGGGCGGAGCGGGGGGGATTAATGAGCAGTTCTTC. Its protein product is CASSPEGGGAGGINEQFF.

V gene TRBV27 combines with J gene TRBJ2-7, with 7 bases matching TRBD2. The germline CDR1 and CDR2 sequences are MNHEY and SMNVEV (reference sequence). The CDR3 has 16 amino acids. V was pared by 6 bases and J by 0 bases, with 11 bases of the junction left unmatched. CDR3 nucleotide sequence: TGTGCCAGCAGGGCCGGGACTACTGCGAGCTCCTACGAGCAGTACTTC. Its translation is CASRAGTTASSYEQYF.

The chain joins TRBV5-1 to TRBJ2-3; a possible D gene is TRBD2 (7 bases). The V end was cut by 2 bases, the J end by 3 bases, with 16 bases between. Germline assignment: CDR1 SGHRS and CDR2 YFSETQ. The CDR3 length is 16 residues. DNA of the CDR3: TGCGCCAGCAGCTTCGGGGGGCAAGTGGTAACAGATACGCAGTATTTT. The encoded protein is CASSFGGQVVTDTQYF.

CDR3 coding DNA: TGTGCCAGCAGTTTAGGGTACAGGGGTAACTATGGCTACACCTTC. Translated: CASSLGYRGNYGYTF. V gene TRBV28 combines with J gene TRBJ1-2, with 7 bases fitting TRBD1. Trimming cost V 2 bases and J 1 base; bases outside gene matches: 4. In germline, CDR1 is MDHEN, CDR2 SYDVKM. The CDR3 spans 15 residues.

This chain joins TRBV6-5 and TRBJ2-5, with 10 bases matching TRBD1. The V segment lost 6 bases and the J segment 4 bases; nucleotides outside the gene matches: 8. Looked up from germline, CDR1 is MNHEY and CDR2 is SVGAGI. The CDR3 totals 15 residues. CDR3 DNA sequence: TGTGCCAGCAGCCGGGGACAGGGGATGAGAGAGACCCAGTACTTC. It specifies CASSRGQGMRETQYF.

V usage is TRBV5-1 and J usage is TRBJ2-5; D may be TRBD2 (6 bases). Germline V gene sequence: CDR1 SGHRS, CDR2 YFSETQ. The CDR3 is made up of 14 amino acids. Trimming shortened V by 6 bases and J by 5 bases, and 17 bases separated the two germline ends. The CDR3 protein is CASMLQQEGETQYF. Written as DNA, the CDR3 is TGCGCCAGCATGCTACAGCAGGAGGGGGAGACCCAGTACTTC.

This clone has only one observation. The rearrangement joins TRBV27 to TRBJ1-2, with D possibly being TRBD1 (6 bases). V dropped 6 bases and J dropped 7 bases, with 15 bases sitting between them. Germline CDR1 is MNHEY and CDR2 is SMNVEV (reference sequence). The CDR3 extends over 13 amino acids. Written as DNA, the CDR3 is TGTGCCAGCAGCTTGGGGGGGCGCGGTGGCTACACCTTC. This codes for CASSLGGRGGYTF.

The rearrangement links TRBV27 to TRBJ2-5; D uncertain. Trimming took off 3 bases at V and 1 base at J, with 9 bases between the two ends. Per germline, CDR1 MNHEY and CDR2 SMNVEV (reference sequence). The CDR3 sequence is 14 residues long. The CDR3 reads CASSFLASQETQYF. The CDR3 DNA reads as TGTGCCAGCAGTTTCTTGGCATCCCAAGAGACCCAGTACTTC.